One sample yielded the 21 T cell receptor beta chains listed below, sequenced in a study of follicular helper T cells after annual influenza vaccination. Produced via immunoSEQ multiplex PCR; TCRdb's table is partial and in-frame only. The sample gives 9,500 to 11,000 clones, roughly 80% of which show up once; about 0.92% is in the top ten. This material consisted of CXCR5- memory CD4+ T cells sorted from blood, taken 6 weeks after influenza vaccination. These receptors were obtained from an adult who received the influenza vaccine.

This chain connects TRBV9 to TRBJ2-2; tentative D call: TRBD1 (6 bases). V lost 4 bases and J 6 bases, leaving 13 bases between the germline ends. The germline V gene has CDR1 SGDLS and CDR2 YYNGEE. The CDR3 runs 14 residues. In nucleotides, the CDR3 is TGTGCCAGCAGCTCCCGAGAGGGGGCCGGGGAGCTGTTTTTT. This encodes CASSSREGAGELFF.

The chain is built from TRBV5-5 and TRBJ1-5, with D perhaps TRBD1 (5 bases). In germline, CDR1 is SGHKS, CDR2 YYEKEE (reference sequence). The CDR3 has 16 residues. Between the trimmed V and J ends, which lost 5 bases and 0 bases, there was a span of 15 bases. Written as DNA, the CDR3 is TGTGCCAGCAGTCCAGACGGTGGGGCTAGCAATCAGCCCCAGCATTTT. Amino acid sequence: CASSPDGGASNQPQHF.

The CDR3 sequence: CASSLRTGDTDTQYF. The CDR3 DNA reads TGTGCCAGCAGCCTAAGGACAGGGGACACAGATACGCAGTATTTT. The genes are TRBV11-3 and TRBJ2-3, with TRBD1 identical over 9 bases. From germline, CDR1 is SGHNT and CDR2 YENEEA. This CDR3 contains 15 residues. The V segment lost 5 bases and the J segment 2 bases; nucleotides outside the gene matches: 5. The full variable domain, with the rest looked up from reference TRBV11-3 and TRBJ2-3, is EAGVVQSPRYKIIEKKQPVAFWCNPISGHNTLYWYLQNLGQGPELLIRYENEEAVDDSQLPKDRFSAERLKGVDSTLKIQPAELGDSAVYLCASSLRTGDTDTQYFGPGTRLTVL.

This rearrangement joins TRBV7-2 to TRBJ2-1; 9 bases line up with TRBD2. V dropped 5 bases and J dropped 0; count of bases not matched to a gene: 8. In germline, CDR1 is SGHTA, CDR2 FQGNSA. The CDR3 is 17 amino acids. The DNA of the CDR3 is TGTGCCAGCAGCCTCACCTCTAGCGGGGCCTCCTACAATGAGCAGTTCTTC. Its translation: CASSLTSSGASYNEQFF. The whole variable domain, remainder taken from reference TRBV7-2 and TRBJ2-1, is GAGVSQSPSNKVTEKGKDVELRCDPISGHTALYWYRQSLGQGLEFLIYFQGNSAPDKSGLPSDRFSAERTGGSVSTLTIQRTQQEDSAVYLCASSLTSSGASYNEQFFGPGTRLTVL.

J is TRBJ1-3 and V is TRBV7-3; unclear D gene. The CDR3 runs to 15 residues. V was shortened by 0 bases and J by 2 bases, with 8 bases between the two germline ends. Germline V lookup: CDR1 SGHTA, CDR2 FQGTGA. For the CDR3, the DNA is TGTGCCAGCAGCTTAACTGGCGCTACTGGAAACACCATATATTTT. It is translated as CASSLTGATGNTIYF.

This clone is a singleton in its sample. The genes are TRBV6-5 and TRBJ2-1; 7 bases align to TRBD2. V was pared by 4 bases and J by 7 bases, with 10 bases of the junction left unmatched. The CDR3 is 15 amino acids. The germline V gene encodes CDR1 MNHEY and CDR2 SVGAGI. The CDR3 is CASSSKRDPPNEQFF. CDR3 bases: TGTGCCAGCAGTTCCAAGCGGGACCCCCCGAATGAGCAGTTCTTC.

The CDR3 region has the DNA TGTGCCAGCAGCTTAGCCGGGCCTCTAGCGGGGGGACGAGAGACCCAGTACTTC. It specifies CASSLAGPLAGGRETQYF. This chain joins TRBV7-9 and TRBJ2-5; the match to TRBD2 covers 11 bases. The junction had 10 bases not matched to a gene; V was cut back by 0 bases and J by 4 bases. Germline V lookup: CDR1 SEHNR, CDR2 FQNEAQ (reference sequence). The CDR3 runs to 18 residues.

The V gene is TRBV2, the J gene TRBJ2-7, with a tentative D call TRBD1 (6 bases). This CDR3 region has 13 residues. CDR1 is SNHLY, CDR2 FYNNEI, per germline. V was clipped by 5 bases and J by 2 bases, with 10 bases between them. In DNA form, the CDR3 reads TGTGCCAGCAGTTCGCCAGGGGCCTACGAGCAGTACTTC. Encoded protein: CASSSPGAYEQYF.

V usage is TRBV6-6 and J usage is TRBJ2-1; TRBD2 matches at 12 bases. The V gene's germline CDR1 is MNHNY and CDR2 SVGAGI (reference sequence). The V gene end was trimmed by 6 bases and the J gene end by 7 bases; junction bases not matched to a gene: 7. The CDR3 totals 15 residues. CDR3 DNA: TGTGCCAGCAGGCTAGCGGGAGGGCCGGGTAATGAGCAGTTCTTC. Its protein product is CASRLAGGPGNEQFF.

The chain combines TRBV19 with TRBJ2-2; D perhaps matches TRBD1 (5 bases). V lost 7 bases and J 7 bases, leaving 16 bases between the germline ends. The length of the CDR3 is 14 residues. The germline CDR1 and CDR2 sequences are LNHDA and SQIVND (reference sequence). The CDR3 region is CASNPRVQHGELFF. The CDR3 DNA follows: TGTGCCAGTAATCCCAGGGTCCAGCACGGGGAGCTGTTTTTT.

V gene TRBV6-1 combines with J gene TRBJ2-3; 8 positions agree with TRBD1. The CDR3 loop spans 15 amino acids. Germline V gene sequence: CDR1 MNHNS, CDR2 SASEGT. J was trimmed by 3 bases and V by 6 bases; bases with no gene match: 8. DNA of the CDR3: TGTGCCAGCAGACGGACAGGGTCGGGGACAGATACGCAGTATTTT. Translating it yields CASRRTGSGTDTQYF.

The rearrangement uses TRBV27 and TRBJ1-2, with 7 bases aligning to TRBD1. Germline trimming cut 5 bases from V and 3 bases from J; bases unmatched to any gene: 6. Germline V gene sequence: CDR1 MNHEY, CDR2 SMNVEV (reference sequence). The CDR3 contains 14 residues. The CDR3 sequence is CASSRAGGDYGYTF. The CDR3 DNA reads TGTGCCAGCAGTCGGGCAGGGGGTGACTATGGCTACACCTTC.

V is TRBV29-1 and J is TRBJ1-2, with D hard to call. The CDR3 is made up of 12 amino acids. Germline V CDR1 and CDR2: SQVTM, ANQGSEA. Between the trimmed V and J ends, which lost 2 bases and 8 bases, there was a span of 12 bases. This CDR3 is CSVENMAGGYTF. In nucleotides, the CDR3 is TGCAGCGTTGAAAATATGGCCGGGGGCTACACCTTC.

The chain recombines TRBV7-2 with TRBJ2-4; TRBD1 aligns across 8 bases. The CDR3 covers 18 residues. Germline loops: CDR1 SGHTA, CDR2 FQGNSA. V gave up 5 bases and J gave up 3 bases; unmatched junction bases: 15. The CDR3 protein is CASSQGRGQGFGKNIQYF. As DNA, the CDR3 is TGTGCCAGCAGCCAGGGGCGTGGACAGGGATTTGGCAAAAACATTCAGTACTTC.

This chain links TRBV9 with TRBJ2-3, with a weak D call TRBD1 (5 bases). CDR3 size: 16 residues. Germline CDR1 is SGDLS and CDR2 is YYNGEE. Trimming took 0 bases from V and 3 from J, leaving 14 bases between them. CDR3 protein: CASSVGLQGKTDTQYF. For the CDR3, the DNA is TGTGCCAGCAGCGTAGGTCTTCAGGGAAAGACAGATACGCAGTATTTT.

This chain joins TRBV5-1 and TRBJ2-3; D is ambiguous. The CDR3 is 13 amino acids. V was cut by 0 bases and J by 3 bases, with 5 bases left in between. The germline CDR1 and CDR2 sequences are SGHRS and YFSETQ. CDR3 in DNA: TGCGCCAGCAGCTTGGGATGGACAGATACGCAGTATTTT. Residues: CASSLGWTDTQYF.

The chain recombines TRBV21-1 with TRBJ2-7; TRBD1, as called in the table, went unchecked against the DNA. TRBV21-1 counts as a pseudogene. CDR3 length: 15 residues. The CDR3, as DNA: TGTGCCAGCAGCAAGGGGGACACCCATTCCTACGAGCAGTACTTC. Translation gives CASSKGDTHSYEQYF.

This clone was counted only a few times. This chain uses TRBV4-1 with TRBJ1-6, with a tentative D call TRBD1 (6 bases). There are 21 residues in the CDR3. Trimming took 0 bases from V and 0 from J, leaving 21 bases between them. CDR1 is MGHRA and CDR2 is YSYEKL in the germline V gene. The CDR3: CASSQDAWTAPLSSYNSPLHF. In nucleotides, the CDR3 is TGCGCCAGCAGCCAAGATGCTTGGACAGCGCCCCTCAGCTCCTATAATTCACCCCTCCACTTT.

This rearrangement joins TRBV7-9 to TRBJ1-1, with 7 bases lining up with TRBD1. CDR1 and CDR2 (germline): SEHNR, FQNEAQ (reference sequence). CDR3 length: 13 amino acids. After removal of 6 bases from V and 3 bases from J, the junction contained 4 bases not matched to a gene. The CDR3 is CASRGQTDTEAFF. CDR3 sequence (DNA): TGTGCCAGCAGGGGACAGACGGACACTGAAGCTTTCTTT.

This chain links TRBV21-1 with TRBJ2-7. TRBV21-1 is listed as a pseudogene. There are 16 residues in the CDR3. The CDR3 loop is CASRVVMLHVLDEQYF. The CDR3 region has the DNA TGTGCCAGCAGAGTTGTGATGCTACACGTGTTAGACGAGCAGTACTTC.

This chain uses TRBV18 with TRBJ1-4, with TRBD1 matching over 7 bases. CDR3 length: 15 residues. V trimming: 4 bases; J trimming: 3 bases; junction bases outside the gene matches: 5. Germline values: CDR1 KGHSH, CDR2 LQKENI. CDR3 sequence: CASSRRQGPNEKLFF. CDR3 in DNA: TGTGCCAGCTCACGCCGACAGGGCCCTAATGAAAAACTGTTTTTT.